This TCR beta chain was found in a study of shared clonotypes between healthy human individuals. Study-level background: Every donor yielded three CD4 naive, three CD4 memory, two CD8 naive and one CD8 memory plate. Study results and limitations: The sole specimen, blood, was sampled, and tissue repertoires likely differ. Against clonotypes common to all four donors, non-shared ones had lower generation probabilities.

CDR3 length: 15 residues. The V gene lost 2 bases and the J gene lost 3 bases, with 14 bases spanning the gap. Germline V gene data show CDR1 as SGHTA and CDR2 as FQGTGA. Clones were sequenced by immunoSEQ multiplex PCR, and TCRdb holds only the in-frame ones, with some missing. The table records some 2,100,000 clones, 95% of them present only once. This clone was counted once. Its antigen is currently unknown. The chain carries TRBV7-3 and TRBJ2-7, with D possibly TRBD2 on 7 matching bases. This sequence was found in a man younger than 35 in good health. The specimen was naive CD4+ T cells sorted from blood. Sample subset: CD45RA+ positively selected. The CDR3 is CASSLPGGSIYEQYF. The CDR3 DNA reads TGTGCCAGCAGCTTACCGGGGGGCTCAATCTACGAGCAGTACTTC.